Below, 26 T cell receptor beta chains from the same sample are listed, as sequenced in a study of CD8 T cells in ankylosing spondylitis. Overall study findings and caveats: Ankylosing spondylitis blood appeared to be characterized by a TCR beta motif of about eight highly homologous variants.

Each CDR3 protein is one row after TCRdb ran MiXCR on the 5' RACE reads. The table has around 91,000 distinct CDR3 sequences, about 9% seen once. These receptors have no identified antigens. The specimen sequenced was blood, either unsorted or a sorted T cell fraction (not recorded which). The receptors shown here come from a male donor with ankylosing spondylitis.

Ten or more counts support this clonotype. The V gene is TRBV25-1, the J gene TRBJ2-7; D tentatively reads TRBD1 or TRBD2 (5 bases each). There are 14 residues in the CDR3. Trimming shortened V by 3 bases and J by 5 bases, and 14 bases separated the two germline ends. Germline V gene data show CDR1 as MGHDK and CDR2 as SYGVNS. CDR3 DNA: TGTGCCAGCAGTGAGTGGGACCTCGGTCACGAGCAGTACTTC. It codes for CASSEWDLGHEQYF.

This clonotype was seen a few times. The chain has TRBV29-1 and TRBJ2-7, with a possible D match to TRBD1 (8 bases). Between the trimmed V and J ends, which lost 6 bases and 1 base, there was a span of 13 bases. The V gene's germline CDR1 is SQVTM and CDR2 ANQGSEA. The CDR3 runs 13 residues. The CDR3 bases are TGCAGCGTAACAGGGGGGGTTTCCTACGAGCAGTACTTC. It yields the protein CSVTGGVSYEQYF.

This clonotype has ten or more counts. The CDR3 is CALRQGASEAFF. The CDR3 DNA sequence: TGTGCGTTAAGACAGGGGGCGTCCGAAGCTTTCTTT. The rearrangement joins TRBV7-9 to TRBJ1-1; 10 bases line up with TRBD1. The germline V gene has CDR1 SEHNR and CDR2 FQNEAQ (reference sequence). The CDR3 loop spans 12 amino acids.

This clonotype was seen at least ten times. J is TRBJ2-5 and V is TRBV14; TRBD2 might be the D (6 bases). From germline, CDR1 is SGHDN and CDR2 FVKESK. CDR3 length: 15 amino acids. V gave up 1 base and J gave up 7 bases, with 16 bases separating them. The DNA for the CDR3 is TGTGCCAGCAGCCAAGGTGGTAGCGGCCACGGGACCCAGTACTTC. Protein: CASSQGGSGHGTQYF.

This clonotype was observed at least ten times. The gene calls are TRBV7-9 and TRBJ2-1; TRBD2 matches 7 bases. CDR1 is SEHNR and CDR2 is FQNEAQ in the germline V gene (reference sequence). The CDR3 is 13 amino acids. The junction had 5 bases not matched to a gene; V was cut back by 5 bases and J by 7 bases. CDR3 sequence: CASSPLAENEQFF. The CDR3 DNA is TGTGCCAGCAGCCCCCTAGCGGAAAATGAGCAGTTCTTC.

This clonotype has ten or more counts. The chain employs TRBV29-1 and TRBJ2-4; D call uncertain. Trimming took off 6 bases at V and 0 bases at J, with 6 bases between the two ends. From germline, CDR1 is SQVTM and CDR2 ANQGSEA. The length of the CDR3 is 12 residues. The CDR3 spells CSVAEAKNIQYF. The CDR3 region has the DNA TGCAGCGTAGCCGAAGCCAAAAACATTCAGTACTTC. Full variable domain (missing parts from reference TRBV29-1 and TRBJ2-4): SAVISQKPSRDICQRGTSLTIQCQVDSQVTMMFWYRQQPGQSLTLIATANQGSEATYESGFVIDKFPISRPNLTFSTLTVSNMSPEDSSIYLCSVAEAKNIQYFGAGTRLSVL.

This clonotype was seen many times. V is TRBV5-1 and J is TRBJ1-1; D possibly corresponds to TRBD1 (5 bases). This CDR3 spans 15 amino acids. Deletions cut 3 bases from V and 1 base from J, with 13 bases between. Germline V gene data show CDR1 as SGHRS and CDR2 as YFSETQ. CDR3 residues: CASSSWDLRNTEAFF. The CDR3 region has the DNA TGCGCCAGCAGCTCTTGGGACCTTCGGAACACTGAAGCTTTCTTT. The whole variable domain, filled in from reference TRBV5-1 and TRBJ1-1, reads KAGVTQTPRYLIKTRGQQVTLSCSPISGHRSVSWYQQTPGQGLQFLFEYFSETQRNKGNFPGRFSGRQFSNSRSEMNVSTLELGDSALYLCASSSWDLRNTEAFFGQGTRLTVV.

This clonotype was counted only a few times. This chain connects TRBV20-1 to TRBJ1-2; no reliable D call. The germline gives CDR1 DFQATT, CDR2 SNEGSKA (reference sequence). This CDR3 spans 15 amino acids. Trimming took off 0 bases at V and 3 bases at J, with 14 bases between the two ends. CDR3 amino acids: CSARDYKGADYGYTF. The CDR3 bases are TGCAGTGCTAGAGATTATAAGGGCGCGGACTATGGCTACACCTTC.

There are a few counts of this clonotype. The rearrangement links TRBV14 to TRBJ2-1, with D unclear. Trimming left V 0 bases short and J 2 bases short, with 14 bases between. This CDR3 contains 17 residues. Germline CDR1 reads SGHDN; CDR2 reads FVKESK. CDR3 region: CASSQESATWTYNEQFF. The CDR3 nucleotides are TGTGCCAGCAGCCAAGAGTCCGCTACCTGGACCTACAATGAGCAGTTCTTC.

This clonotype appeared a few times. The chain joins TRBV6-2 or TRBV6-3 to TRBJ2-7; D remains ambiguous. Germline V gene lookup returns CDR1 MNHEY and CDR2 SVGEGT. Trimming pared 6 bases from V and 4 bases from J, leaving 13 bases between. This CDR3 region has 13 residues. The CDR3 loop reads CASSQAETYEQYV. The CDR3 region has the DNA TGTGCCAGCAGCCAAGCCGAGACATACGAGCAGTACGTC.

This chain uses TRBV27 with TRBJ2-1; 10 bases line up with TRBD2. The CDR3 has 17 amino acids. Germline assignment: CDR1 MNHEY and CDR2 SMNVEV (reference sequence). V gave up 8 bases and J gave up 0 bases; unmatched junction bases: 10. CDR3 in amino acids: CASRWTSGKSSYNEQFF. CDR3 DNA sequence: TGTGCCAGCCGATGGACTAGCGGCAAAAGCTCCTACAATGAGCAGTTCTTC.

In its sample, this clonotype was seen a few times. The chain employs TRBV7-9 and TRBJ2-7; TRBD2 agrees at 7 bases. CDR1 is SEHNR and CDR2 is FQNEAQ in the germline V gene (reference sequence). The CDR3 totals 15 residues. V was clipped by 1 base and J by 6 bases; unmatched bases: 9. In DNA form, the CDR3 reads TGTGCCAGCAGCTTAGTTTCCGCGGGAGTACTCGAGCAGTACTTC. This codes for CASSLVSAGVLEQYF.

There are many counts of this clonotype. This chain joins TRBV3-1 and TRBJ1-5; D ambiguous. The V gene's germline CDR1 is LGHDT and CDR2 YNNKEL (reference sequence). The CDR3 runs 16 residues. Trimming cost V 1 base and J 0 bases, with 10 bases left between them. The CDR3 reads CASSQGLGISNQPQHF. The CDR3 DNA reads TGTGCCAGCAGCCAAGGTCTGGGAATTAGCAATCAGCCCCAGCATTTT.

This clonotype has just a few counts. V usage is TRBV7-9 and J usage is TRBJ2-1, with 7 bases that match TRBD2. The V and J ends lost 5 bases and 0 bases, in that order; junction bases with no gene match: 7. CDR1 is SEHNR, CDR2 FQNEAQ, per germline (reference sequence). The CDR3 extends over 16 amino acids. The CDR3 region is CASSPRDYSSYNEQFF. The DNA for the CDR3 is TGTGCCAGCAGCCCAAGGGACTACAGCTCCTACAATGAGCAGTTCTTC.

DNA of the CDR3: TGTGCCAGTTGGGTCTTTGGGACAGGGGAAGATGGCTACACCTTC. Its translation is CASWVFGTGEDGYTF. The chain joins TRBV12-3 or TRBV12-4 to TRBJ1-2, with TRBD1 matching over 10 bases. With V trimmed by 9 bases and J by 6 bases, 13 bases remained unmatched. The CDR3 is 15 residues long.

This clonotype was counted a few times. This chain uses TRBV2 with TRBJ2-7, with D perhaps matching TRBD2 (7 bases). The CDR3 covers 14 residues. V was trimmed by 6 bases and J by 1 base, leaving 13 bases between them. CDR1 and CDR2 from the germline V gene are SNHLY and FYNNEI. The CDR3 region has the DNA TGTGCCAGCAGGGAGGGGAGGGGGTCCTACGAGCAGTACGTC. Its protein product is CASREGRGSYEQYV.

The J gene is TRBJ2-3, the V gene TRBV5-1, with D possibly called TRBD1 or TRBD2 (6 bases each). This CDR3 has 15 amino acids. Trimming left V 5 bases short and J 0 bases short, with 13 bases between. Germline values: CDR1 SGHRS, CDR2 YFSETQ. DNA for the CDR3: TGCGCCAGCAGGCCCGAAGGGGGGAGCACAGATACGCAGTATTTT. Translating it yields CASRPEGGSTDTQYF.

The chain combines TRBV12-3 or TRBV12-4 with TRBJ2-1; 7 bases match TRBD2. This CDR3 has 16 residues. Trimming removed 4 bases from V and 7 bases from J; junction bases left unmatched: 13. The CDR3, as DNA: TGTGCCAGCAGTTCCCCCCTCGCGGGAGTATGGAATGAGCAGTTCTTC. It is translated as CASSSPLAGVWNEQFF.

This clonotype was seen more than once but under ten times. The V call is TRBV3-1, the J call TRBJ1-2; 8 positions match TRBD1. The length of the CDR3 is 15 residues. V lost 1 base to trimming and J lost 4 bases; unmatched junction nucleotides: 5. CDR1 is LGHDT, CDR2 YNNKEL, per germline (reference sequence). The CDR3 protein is CASSQGTGTLYGYTF. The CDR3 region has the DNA TGTGCCAGCAGCCAAGGGACAGGGACACTCTATGGCTACACCTTC.

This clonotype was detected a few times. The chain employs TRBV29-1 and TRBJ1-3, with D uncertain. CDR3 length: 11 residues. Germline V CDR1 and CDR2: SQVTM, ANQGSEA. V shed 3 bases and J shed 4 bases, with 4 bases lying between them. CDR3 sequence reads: CSVEQGNTIYF. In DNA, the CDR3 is TGCAGCGTTGAGCAGGGAAACACCATATATTTT.

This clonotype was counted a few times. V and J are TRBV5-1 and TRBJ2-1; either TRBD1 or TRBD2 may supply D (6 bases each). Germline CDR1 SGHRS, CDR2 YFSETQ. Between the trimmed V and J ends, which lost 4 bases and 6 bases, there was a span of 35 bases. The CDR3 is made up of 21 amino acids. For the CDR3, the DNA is TGCGCCAGCAGCCATTTGGGGCTAGCGTTGACTCTCTCCCCAGGGGTCAATGAGCAGTTCTTC. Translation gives CASSHLGLALTLSPGVNEQFF.

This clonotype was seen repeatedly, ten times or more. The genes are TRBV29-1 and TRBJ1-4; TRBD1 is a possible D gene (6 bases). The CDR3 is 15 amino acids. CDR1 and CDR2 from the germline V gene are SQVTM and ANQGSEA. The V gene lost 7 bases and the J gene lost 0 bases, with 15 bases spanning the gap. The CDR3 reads CSAGGGGATNEKLFF. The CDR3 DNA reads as TGCAGCGCTGGTGGGGGGGGCGCAACTAATGAAAAACTGTTTTTT.

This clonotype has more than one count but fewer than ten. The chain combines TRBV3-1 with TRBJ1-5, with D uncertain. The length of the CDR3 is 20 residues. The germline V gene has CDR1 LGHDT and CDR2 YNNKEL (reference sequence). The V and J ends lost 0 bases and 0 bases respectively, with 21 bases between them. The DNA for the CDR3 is TGTGCCAGCAGCCAAGACTCGACTACCTGGCAGATCAATAGCAATCAGCCCCAGCATTTT. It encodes CASSQDSTTWQINSNQPQHF.

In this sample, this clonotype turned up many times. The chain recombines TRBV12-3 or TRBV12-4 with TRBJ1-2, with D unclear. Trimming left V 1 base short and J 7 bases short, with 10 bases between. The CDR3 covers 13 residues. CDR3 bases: TGTGCCAGCAGTTTAGGCCCCATCCCTGGCTACACCTTC. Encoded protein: CASSLGPIPGYTF.

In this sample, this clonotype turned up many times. The CDR3 here is CSASWRGREGEQFF. In DNA, the CDR3 is TGCAGTGCTAGTTGGCGCGGGAGGGAGGGTGAGCAGTTCTTC. V usage is TRBV20-1 and J usage is TRBJ2-1, with 9 nucleotides matching TRBD2. V shed 3 bases and J 9 bases; nucleotides not matched to a gene: 9. This CDR3 spans 14 amino acids. Germline-derived CDR1 and CDR2 are DFQATT and SNEGSKA (reference sequence).

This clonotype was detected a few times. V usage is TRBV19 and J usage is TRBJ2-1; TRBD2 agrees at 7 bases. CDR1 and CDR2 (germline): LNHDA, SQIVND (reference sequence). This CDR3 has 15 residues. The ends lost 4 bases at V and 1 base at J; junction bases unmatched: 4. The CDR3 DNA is TGTGCCAGTAGTAGGGGGGGGAGTTCCTACAATGAGCAGTTCTTC. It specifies CASSRGGSSYNEQFF.